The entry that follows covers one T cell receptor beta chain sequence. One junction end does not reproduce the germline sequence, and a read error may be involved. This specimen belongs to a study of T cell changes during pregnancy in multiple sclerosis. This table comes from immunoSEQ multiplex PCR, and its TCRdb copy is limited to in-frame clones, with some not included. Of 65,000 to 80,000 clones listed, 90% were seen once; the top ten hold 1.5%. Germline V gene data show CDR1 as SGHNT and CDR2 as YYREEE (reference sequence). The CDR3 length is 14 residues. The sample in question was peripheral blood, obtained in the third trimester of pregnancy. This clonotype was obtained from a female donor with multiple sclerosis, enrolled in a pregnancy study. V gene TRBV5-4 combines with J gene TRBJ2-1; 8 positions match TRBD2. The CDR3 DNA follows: TGTGCCAGCAGCTTGGACGGGGGGGGAGCCCGGTGGGTCTTC. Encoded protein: CASSLDGGGARWVF.